Presented here are 17 T cell receptor beta chains from one specimen sequenced in a study of prognosis after radiotherapy for stage I lung cancer. Two-round multiplex PCR, the amplification method, yielded TCR beta CDR3 from genomic DNA. First-round PCR amplification was performed with primers specific to each TRBV and TRBJ gene. TCRdb re-analysed the multiplex PCR reads in MiXCR, keeping a single row per CDR3 protein. This sample has some 11,000 distinct CDR3 sequences, with roughly 51% found just once. The specimen was PBMCs, collected before or after stereotactic body radiation therapy (not recorded which). The receptor set was obtained from a donor at least 50 years old with non-small cell lung cancer.

The chain joins TRBV20-1 to TRBJ2-7; 7 bases agree with TRBD2. Germline values: CDR1 DFQATT, CDR2 SNEGSKA (reference sequence). V lost 2 bases to trimming and J lost 3 bases; unmatched junction nucleotides: 1. The CDR3 extends over 12 amino acids. The CDR3 nucleotides read TGCAGTGCTAGAAGGACTAGCTACGAGCAGTACTTC. Amino acids: CSARRTSYEQYF.

This chain joins TRBV28 and TRBJ1-2, with 10 bases aligning to TRBD1. V shed 6 bases, J shed 3 bases, and the junction held 13 bases outside the gene matches. Germline assignment: CDR1 MDHEN and CDR2 SYDVKM. The CDR3 runs to 17 residues. CDR3 DNA: TGTGCCAGCAGCCACTACCGGGACAGGGGTGTGGACTATGGCTACACCTTC. It specifies CASSHYRDRGVDYGYTF.

Note on this clonotype: A much larger clone sits a single nucleotide away, making a read error possible. V is TRBV10-3 and J is TRBJ2-5; D is unclear. The length of the CDR3 is 13 residues. With 7 bases removed from V and 2 bases from J, the gap between germline ends came to 11 bases. Germline V gene lookup returns CDR1 ENHRY and CDR2 SYGVKD. The chain's CDR3 is CAIIRNRQETQYF. In nucleotides, the CDR3 is TGTGCCATCATTAGGAACCGTCAAGAGACCCAGTACTTC.

By share, this clonotype counts as medium-sized. V is TRBV11-2 and J is TRBJ1-1; the match to TRBD1 covers 7 bases. The CDR3 extends over 14 amino acids. V dropped 8 bases and J dropped 5; count of bases not matched to a gene: 11. Germline V gene sequence: CDR1 SGHAT, CDR2 FQNNGV. The CDR3 DNA reads TGTGCCAGCGGCGACCTAGGGGGCAGAACTGAAGCTTTCTTT. It is translated as CASGDLGGRTEAFF.

This clonotype was counted at least ten times. The rearrangement uses TRBV24-1 and TRBJ2-5; D gene unclear. The germline V and J ends were trimmed by 0 bases and 0 bases, with 10 bases remaining between them. There are 16 residues in the CDR3. Germline V CDR1 and CDR2: KGHDR, SFDVKD. The CDR3 DNA reads as TGTGCCACCAGTGATTTGGGTTCCCCGGACCAAGAGACCCAGTACTTC. This encodes CATSDLGSPDQETQYF.

This clonotype was observed once. This chain joins TRBV19 and TRBJ1-1; D is undetermined. V was shortened by 7 bases and J by 5 bases, with 20 bases between the two germline ends. The CDR3 contains 15 residues. In germline, CDR1 is LNHDA, CDR2 SQIVND (reference sequence). The CDR3 bases are TGTGCCAGTAAAGGCACAGCTCAATTTAGGACTGAAGCTTTCTTT. Translated, it gives CASKGTAQFRTEAFF.

On this clonotype: A read error may produce the germline difference seen at one junction end. The CDR3 loop is CASIESGWAGQPQHF. CDR3 nucleotide sequence: TGTGCCAGCATTGAATCGGGATGGGCAGGCCAGCCCCAGCATTTT. The V call is TRBV25-1, the J call TRBJ1-5; unclear D gene. In germline, CDR1 is MGHDK, CDR2 SYGVNS. The CDR3 sequence is 15 residues long.

By share of the sample, this clonotype is medium-sized (0.01 to 0.1%). The V call is TRBV12-3 or TRBV12-4, the J call TRBJ2-3; D assignment may be TRBD1 or TRBD2 (5 bases each). CDR3 length equals 16 residues. V gave up 6 bases and J gave up 0 bases, with 16 bases separating them. CDR3 protein: CASSRVGEMSTDTQYF. CDR3 nucleotide sequence: TGTGCCAGCAGCAGGGTGGGGGAGATGAGCACAGATACGCAGTATTTT.

The rearrangement uses TRBV5-1 and TRBJ1-2; D is ambiguous. Germline CDR1 SGHRS, CDR2 YFSETQ. This CDR3 has 15 residues. V lost 0 bases and J lost 7, with 16 bases in between. The CDR3: CASSLAGGGSGGYTF. The CDR3 bases are TGCGCCAGCAGCTTGGCAGGTGGCGGCTCGGGTGGCTACACCTTC. Combining the CDR3 with reference TRBV5-1 and TRBJ1-2 gives the whole variable domain KAGVTQTPRYLIKTRGQQVTLSCSPISGHRSVSWYQQTPGQGLQFLFEYFSETQRNKGNFPGRFSGRQFSNSRSEMNVSTLELGDSALYLCASSLAGGGSGGYTFGSGTRLTVV.

The rearrangement links TRBV7-2 to TRBJ2-2; 9 bases are shared with TRBD2. The CDR3 has 14 amino acids. CDR1 SGHTA and CDR2 FQGNSA come from the germline V gene. J was trimmed by 8 bases and V by 11 bases; bases with no gene match: 12. The CDR3 region is CASGLAGVMGELFF. For the CDR3, the DNA is TGTGCCTCCGGGTTAGCGGGAGTAATGGGGGAGCTGTTTTTT.

This clonotype was detected ten times or more. This could be a read error, since a much larger clone is one nucleotide away. The V and J genes are TRBV11-2 and TRBJ1-3, with no clear D. The CDR3 totals 13 residues. CDR1 and CDR2 (germline): SGHAT, FQNNGV. The DNA of the CDR3 is TGTGCCAGCGGCTTAGGTGGAGGGAACACCATATATTTT. This encodes CASGLGGGNTIYF.

Sample share makes this clonotype medium-sized (0.01 to 0.1%). This rearrangement joins TRBV9 to TRBJ1-6; D is unclear. Germline CDR1 SGDLS, CDR2 YYNGEE. Deletions cut 4 bases from V and 5 bases from J, with 16 bases between. The CDR3 has 16 amino acids. CDR3 DNA: TGTGCCAGCAGCCCGAGAGGGCAGGTCCATAATTCACCCCTCCACTTT. This encodes CASSPRGQVHNSPLHF.

The V and J genes are TRBV6-1 and TRBJ1-2, with TRBD1 identical over 7 bases. CDR1 is MNHNS and CDR2 is SASEGT in the germline V gene. Losses at the gene ends were 9 bases for V and 5 bases for J; bases not matched to a gene: 6. The CDR3 is 12 amino acids. CDR3 DNA: TGTGCCAGTACCCAGGGGGTTTATGGCTACACCTTC. Protein: CASTQGVYGYTF.

The V gene is TRBV20-1, the J gene TRBJ1-5; D gene ambiguous. The CDR3 runs 11 residues. V lost 3 bases and J 10 bases, leaving 10 bases between the germline ends. The germline V gene has CDR1 DFQATT and CDR2 SNEGSKA (reference sequence). CDR3 sequence: CSARYGHPQHF. The CDR3 region has the DNA TGCAGTGCTAGGTACGGTCATCCCCAGCATTTT.

The chain joins TRBV5-1 to TRBJ2-2, with 8 bases identical to TRBD2. Germline V gene data show CDR1 as SGHRS and CDR2 as YFSETQ. V trimming: 0 bases; J trimming: 5 bases; junction bases outside the gene matches: 3. The CDR3 consists of 15 residues. CDR3 DNA sequence: TGCGCCAGCAGCTTGGGGACTAGCTGGACCGGGGAGCTGTTTTTT. Amino acid sequence: CASSLGTSWTGELFF.

This chain connects TRBV11-2 to TRBJ2-3; a weak D match, TRBD2 (6 bases). CDR1 SGHAT and CDR2 FQNNGV come from the germline V gene. Trimming took 7 bases from V and 3 from J, leaving 20 bases between them. The CDR3 totals 16 residues. The CDR3 loop reads CASISHAAGGTDTQYF. CDR3 DNA: TGTGCCAGCATATCCCACGCAGCGGGCGGGACAGATACGCAGTATTTT.

This sequence joins TRBV20-1 and TRBJ2-1; 7 nucleotides align to TRBD2. Germline V gives CDR1 DFQATT, CDR2 SNEGSKA (reference sequence). After removal of 5 bases from V and 9 bases from J, the junction contained 13 bases not matched to a gene. This CDR3 region has 14 residues. The CDR3 coding sequence is TGCAGTGCTGGGGAAGAAGGACTAGAGGGTGAGCAGTTCTTC. This codes for CSAGEEGLEGEQFF.